The 26 T cell receptor beta chains listed next were all sequenced from one sample in a study of identical twins. MiXCR, run by TCRdb on the 5' RACE reads, gives a single entry per CDR3 protein. The sample yields hundreds of thousands of distinct CDR3 sequences, around 22% seen once. These data were also filed under a second study, of yellow fever vaccine responses in identical twins.

Sequencing was carried out using CD4+ T cells sorted from blood. These receptors originate from a woman aged 18-29 years in good health.

This clonotype was detected only a few times. CDR3 nucleotides: TGTGCCAGCAAAGAAAAGGGACAGGGGCCTCCCAATCAGCCCCAGCATTTT. Protein product: CASKEKGQGPPNQPQHF. This chain links TRBV21-1 with TRBJ1-5; the table gives TRBD1 as D, unverified against the DNA. TRBV21-1 is a recognized pseudogene. This CDR3 region has 17 residues.

This chain links TRBV5-4 with TRBJ2-3; TRBD2 matches 10 bases. The CDR3 extends over 19 amino acids. The ends lost 3 bases at V and 2 bases at J; junction bases unmatched: 15. Germline values: CDR1 SGHNT, CDR2 YYREEE (reference sequence). CDR3 loop: CASSSPPSGGAWVTDTQYF. DNA of the CDR3: TGTGCCAGCAGCTCCCCGCCCAGCGGGGGGGCGTGGGTCACAGATACGCAGTATTTT.

The chain carries TRBV7-2 and TRBJ1-2, with 7 bases matching TRBD1. The CDR3 spans 15 residues. Germline V gives CDR1 SGHTA, CDR2 FQGNSA. After removal of 1 base from V and 0 bases from J, the junction contained 2 bases not matched to a gene. The CDR3 DNA reads TGTGCCAGCAGCTTAGGGACAGGATCTAACTATGGCTACACCTTC. Translating it yields CASSLGTGSNYGYTF.

The J gene is TRBJ2-5, the V gene TRBV11-2; D is ambiguous. The CDR3 covers 13 residues. The V end was cut by 5 bases, the J end by 2 bases, with 9 bases between. Germline values: CDR1 SGHAT, CDR2 FQNNGV. The CDR3 DNA is TGTGCCAGCAGCCCGACCATTCAAGAGACCCAGTACTTC. Translating gives CASSPTIQETQYF.

The gene calls are TRBV6-2 or TRBV6-3 and TRBJ1-1, with TRBD1 as a possible D gene (6 bases). Trimming took off 2 bases at V and 1 base at J, with 17 bases between the two ends. The CDR3 totals 17 residues. Looked up from germline, CDR1 is MNHEY and CDR2 is SVGEGT. CDR3 loop: CASSYLQGFGKNTEAFF. CDR3 in DNA: TGTGCCAGCAGTTACCTACAGGGATTCGGAAAGAACACTGAAGCTTTCTTT.

CDR3 region: CASTLTGGRETQYF. The CDR3 DNA follows: TGTGCCAGCACCCTGACAGGGGGAAGGGAGACCCAGTACTTC. The chain has TRBV12-3 or TRBV12-4 and TRBJ2-5, with 9 bases aligning to TRBD1. This CDR3 has 14 amino acids. Trimming at V came to 7 bases and at J to 5 bases, leaving 8 bases not matched to a gene.

The chain carries TRBV7-9 and TRBJ2-5; D is undetermined. The CDR3 contains 15 residues. CDR1 SEHNR and CDR2 FQNEAQ come from the germline V gene (reference sequence). V was pared by 5 bases and J by 4 bases, with 17 bases between. Written as DNA, the CDR3 is TGTGCCAGCAGCACGAAGCGAAGAAGCCTAGAGACCCAGTACTTC. Protein product: CASSTKRRSLETQYF.

This clonotype was recorded a few times. This chain uses TRBV4-1 with TRBJ1-4; 10 positions match TRBD1. Germline assignment: CDR1 MGHRA and CDR2 YSYEKL. CDR3 length: 15 amino acids. Trimming cost V 3 bases and J 7 bases; bases outside gene matches: 5. CDR3 bases: TGCGCCAGCAGCCACGGACAGGGGGTGCGTGAAAAACTGTTTTTT. This sequence encodes CASSHGQGVREKLFF.

This clonotype was observed a few times. This chain connects TRBV5-1 to TRBJ2-5; 12 bases agree with TRBD2. V was clipped by 3 bases and J by 5 bases; unmatched bases: 2. The CDR3 spans 14 residues. Looked up from germline, CDR1 is SGHRS and CDR2 is YFSETQ. This CDR3 is CASSSSGGAETQYF. The CDR3 nucleotides are TGCGCCAGCAGCTCTAGCGGGGGGGCTGAGACCCAGTACTTC.

The chain recombines TRBV9 with TRBJ1-4, with 8 bases matching TRBD1. CDR3 length equals 17 residues. The V segment lost 3 bases and the J segment 8 bases; nucleotides outside the gene matches: 15. Per the germline V gene, CDR1 is SGDLS and CDR2 is YYNGEE. In DNA form, the CDR3 reads TGTGCCAGCAGCGCCCCTCCCAACGACAGGGGTGAGGAAAAACTGTTTTTT. Translated, it gives CASSAPPNDRGEEKLFF.

This clonotype was counted at least ten times. The rearrangement joins TRBV5-5 to TRBJ2-3, with D tentatively TRBD1 (6 bases). V was trimmed by 4 bases and J by 4 bases, leaving 19 bases between them. This CDR3 region has 16 residues. CDR1 and CDR2 from the germline V gene are SGHKS and YYEKEE (reference sequence). CDR3 DNA: TGTGCCAGCAGCCCCCCCGACAGGAGGTTGGCAGATACGCAGTATTTT. This translates into CASSPPDRRLADTQYF.

The CDR3 here is CASSPGQGLAQEYF. In DNA form, the CDR3 reads TGTGCCAGCAGCCCCGGACAGGGTTTGGCCCAAGAGTACTTC. The rearrangement uses TRBV7-9 and TRBJ2-5; 8 bases agree with TRBD1. V lost 5 bases and J lost 12; bases outside the gene matches: 14. Germline CDR1 SEHNR, CDR2 FQNEAQ (reference sequence). This CDR3 is 14 amino acids long.

This clonotype has only a few counts. The chain carries TRBV7-8 and TRBJ1-6, with TRBD1 matching over 7 bases. The V gene's germline CDR1 is SGHVS and CDR2 FQNEAQ. The CDR3 loop spans 15 amino acids. V was clipped by 5 bases and J by 5 bases; unmatched bases: 6. The DNA of the CDR3 is TGTGCCAGCAGCCCGTCACAGGGGAATAATTCACCCCTCCACTTT. It codes for CASSPSQGNNSPLHF.

This clonotype was seen only a few times. The CDR3 protein is CASSLYWDYASTGELFF. CDR3 sequence (DNA): TGTGCCAGCAGTTTATACTGGGACTACGCGTCCACCGGGGAGCTGTTTTTT. The chain has TRBV28 and TRBJ2-2; 7 bases are shared with TRBD2. J gave up 4 bases and V 1 base, and 9 bases lay outside the gene matches. Looked up from germline, CDR1 is MDHEN and CDR2 is SYDVKM. The CDR3 extends over 17 amino acids.

This clonotype was detected only a few times. V is TRBV6-5 and J is TRBJ1-1; D gene ambiguous. The CDR3 sequence is 15 residues long. V shed 0 bases and J shed 1 base, with 9 bases lying between them. CDR1 is MNHEY, CDR2 SVGAGI, per germline. The CDR3 nucleotides read TGTGCCAGCAGTTACTCACCGACGGGGAACACTGAAGCTTTCTTT. Encoded protein: CASSYSPTGNTEAFF.

The chain employs TRBV29-1 and TRBJ1-5; weak D call: TRBD1 (5 bases). The length of the CDR3 is 14 residues. The germline gives CDR1 SQVTM, CDR2 ANQGSEA. Trimming removed 4 bases at V and 5 bases at J, with 15 bases between. CDR3 sequence reads: CSVADTGDDQPQHF. CDR3 in DNA: TGCAGCGTTGCTGACACAGGCGATGATCAGCCCCAGCATTTT.

V is TRBV11-1 and J is TRBJ2-2; the D is unclear. Per the germline V gene, CDR1 is SGHAT and CDR2 is FQDESV (reference sequence). The CDR3 extends over 17 amino acids. Between the trimmed V and J ends, which lost 4 bases and 0 bases, there was a span of 15 bases. This chain's CDR3 is CASSSTRRSANTGELFF. DNA of the CDR3: TGTGCCAGCAGCTCAACACGTAGGTCGGCGAACACCGGGGAGCTGTTTTTT.

This clonotype has only a few counts. V gene TRBV12-3 or TRBV12-4 combines with J gene TRBJ2-5; tentative D call: TRBD1 (5 bases). The germline V and J ends were trimmed by 3 bases and 2 bases, with 13 bases remaining between them. This CDR3 has 15 residues. CDR3 sequence reads: CASSFNAGPQETQYF. The CDR3 region has the DNA TGTGCCAGCAGTTTCAACGCAGGGCCGCAAGAGACCCAGTACTTC.

In this sample, this clonotype turned up a few times. The chain carries TRBV5-1 and TRBJ2-4, with D perhaps TRBD2 (6 bases). V lost 3 bases and J lost 5, with 12 bases in between. The CDR3 runs to 14 residues. Germline CDR1 and CDR2: SGHRS and YFSETQ. This chain's CDR3 is CASSWDSHQNIQYF. For the CDR3, the DNA is TGCGCCAGCAGCTGGGACTCGCACCAAAACATTCAGTACTTC.

This clonotype has just a few counts. V gene TRBV7-9 combines with J gene TRBJ1-6; no definite D call. The V end was cut by 5 bases, the J end by 8 bases, with 13 bases between. The germline V gene has CDR1 SEHNR and CDR2 FQNEAQ (reference sequence). The CDR3 is 14 residues long. The CDR3 DNA reads as TGTGCCAGCAGCACGGTCAGTCGGGATTCACCCCTCCACTTT. Translation: CASSTVSRDSPLHF.

This clonotype was counted at least ten times. The chain couples TRBV5-1 to TRBJ2-1, with a possible D match to TRBD2 (6 bases). This CDR3 region has 15 residues. With 4 bases removed from V and 1 base from J, the gap between germline ends came to 12 bases. Germline values: CDR1 SGHRS, CDR2 YFSETQ. CDR3 sequence (DNA): TGCGCCAGCAGCCTACTAGCTTCGTCCTACAATGAGCAGTTCTTC. It specifies CASSLLASSYNEQFF.

This clonotype was detected only a few times. The V gene is TRBV7-9, the J gene TRBJ2-3, with a weak D call TRBD1 (5 bases). Germline V gene lookup returns CDR1 SEHNR and CDR2 FQNEAQ (reference sequence). This CDR3 is built from 16 residues. V dropped 5 bases and J dropped 1 base, with 16 bases sitting between them. CDR3 region: CASSQAGNAGTDTQYF. The CDR3 DNA follows: TGTGCCAGCAGCCAAGCAGGGAACGCCGGCACAGATACGCAGTATTTT.

This clonotype was counted only a few times. The chain has TRBV9 and TRBJ2-1, with D perhaps matching TRBD2 (6 bases). The V end lost 4 bases, the J end lost 12 bases, and 26 bases lay between the germline ends. From germline, CDR1 is SGDLS and CDR2 YYNGEE. There are 16 residues in the CDR3. This CDR3 reads CASSSGSGTGPLRQFF. CDR3 nucleotides: TGTGCCAGCAGCTCCGGATCCGGGACTGGACCTCTGAGGCAGTTCTTC.

This clonotype was observed a handful of times. V gene TRBV29-1 combines with J gene TRBJ2-5, with D tentatively TRBD1 or TRBD2 (5 bases each). CDR1 is SQVTM, CDR2 ANQGSEA, per germline. V was clipped by 6 bases and J by 1 base, with 9 bases between them. The CDR3 loop spans 12 amino acids. This CDR3 reads CSVRDPQETQYF. In nucleotides, the CDR3 is TGCAGCGTCCGGGACCCCCAAGAGACCCAGTACTTC.

The CDR3 DNA reads as TGCAGTGCTACCGGGACAGTCATCTATGGCTACACCTTC. Protein: CSATGTVIYGYTF. The V call is TRBV20-1, the J call TRBJ1-2; 7 bases map to TRBD1. J lost 4 bases, V lost 4 bases, and 6 bases had no gene match. Per the germline V gene, CDR1 is DFQATT and CDR2 is SNEGSKA (reference sequence). This CDR3 region has 13 residues.

This clonotype was seen a handful of times. The gene calls are TRBV10-3 and TRBJ2-5; 7 bases fit TRBD2. This CDR3 contains 14 residues. J was trimmed by 3 bases and V by 3 bases; bases with no gene match: 4. The germline V gene encodes CDR1 ENHRY and CDR2 SYGVKD. As DNA, the CDR3 is TGTGCCATCAGTGACACGGGGAGGGAAGAGACCCAGTACTTC. Residues: CAISDTGREETQYF.